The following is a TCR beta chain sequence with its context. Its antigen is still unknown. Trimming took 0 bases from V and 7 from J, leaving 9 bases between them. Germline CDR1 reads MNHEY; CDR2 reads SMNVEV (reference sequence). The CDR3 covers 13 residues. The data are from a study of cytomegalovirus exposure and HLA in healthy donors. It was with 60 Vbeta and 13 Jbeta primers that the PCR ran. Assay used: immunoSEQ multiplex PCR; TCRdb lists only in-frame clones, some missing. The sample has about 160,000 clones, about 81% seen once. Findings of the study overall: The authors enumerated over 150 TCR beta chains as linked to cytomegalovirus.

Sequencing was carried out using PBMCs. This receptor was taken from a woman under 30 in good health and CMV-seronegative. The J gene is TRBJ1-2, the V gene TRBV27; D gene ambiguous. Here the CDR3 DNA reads TGTGCCAGCAGTTTATCTCGAGCTGGTGGCTACACCTTC. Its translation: CASSLSRAGGYTF.